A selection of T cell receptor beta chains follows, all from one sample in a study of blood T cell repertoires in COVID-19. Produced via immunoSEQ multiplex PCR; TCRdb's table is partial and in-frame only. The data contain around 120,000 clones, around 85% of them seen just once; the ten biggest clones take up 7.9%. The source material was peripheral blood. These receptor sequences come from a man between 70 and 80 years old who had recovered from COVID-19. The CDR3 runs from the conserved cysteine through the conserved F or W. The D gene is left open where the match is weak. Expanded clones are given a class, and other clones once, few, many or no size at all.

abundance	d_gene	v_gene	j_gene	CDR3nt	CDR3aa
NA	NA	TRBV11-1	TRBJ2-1	TGTGCCAGCAGCTTTGGGCTGCGCGACGGTGAGCAGTTCTTC	CASSFGLRDGEQFF
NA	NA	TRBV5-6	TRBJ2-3	TGTGCCAGCCTTTTCCTTAGCACAGATACGCAGTATTTT	CASLFLSTDTQYF
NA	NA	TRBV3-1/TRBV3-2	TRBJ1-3	TGTGCCAGCAGCCAAAGATCAGGTACCCCTGGAAACACCATATATTTT	CASSQRSGTPGNTIYF
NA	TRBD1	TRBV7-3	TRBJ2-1	TGTGCCAGCAGCTCGGCAGGGGGCAATGAGCAGTTCTTC	CASSSAGGNEQFF
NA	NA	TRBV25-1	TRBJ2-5	TGTGCCAGCAGGGGAGGGGGGGCCCAAGAGACCCAGTACTTC	CASRGGGAQETQYF
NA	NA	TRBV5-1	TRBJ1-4	TGCGCCAGCAGCTTGGAGGGGTTCGGCTGGGAAAAACTGTTTTTT	CASSLEGFGWEKLFF
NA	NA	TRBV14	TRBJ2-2	TGTGCCAGCAGCCAGACCGAGAGGGTGCTGTTTTTT	CASSQTERVLFF
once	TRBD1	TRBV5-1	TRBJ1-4	TGCGCCAGCAGCCTCGGGACAGCTAATGAAAAACTGTTTTTT	CASSLGTANEKLFF
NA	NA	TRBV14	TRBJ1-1	TGTGCCAGCAGCCAATACAGGGACACTGAAGCTTTCTTT	CASSQYRDTEAFF
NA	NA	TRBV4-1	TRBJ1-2	TGCGCCAGCAGCCAAGCCCCTACTCGGGGCTACACCTTC	CASSQAPTRGYTF
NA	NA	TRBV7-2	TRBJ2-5	TGTGCCAGCAGCTTATCCCTAGCGAAGGCACAAGAGACCCAGTACTTC	CASSLSLAKAQETQYF
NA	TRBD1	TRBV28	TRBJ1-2	TGTGCCAGCAGTTTAAGGGACAGGGGGAACGGGGGCTACACCTTC	CASSLRDRGNGGYTF
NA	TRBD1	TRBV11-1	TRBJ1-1	TGTGCCAGCAGCTATGGACAGGGGGTAACGGACACTGAAGCTTTCTTT	CASSYGQGVTDTEAFF
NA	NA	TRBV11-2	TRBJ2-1	TGTGCCAGCAGCTTAAGCGGACGCTCCTACAATGAGCAGTTCTTC	CASSLSGRSYNEQFF
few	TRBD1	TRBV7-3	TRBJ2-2	TGTGCCAGCAGCTTAAGACGGGACAGGGGGCAGATCGGGGAGCTGTTTTTT	CASSLRRDRGQIGELFF
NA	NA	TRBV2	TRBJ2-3	TGTGCCAGCACGGAACCGAGGAAAATCGCAAACACAGATACGCAGTATTTT	CASTEPRKIANTDTQYF
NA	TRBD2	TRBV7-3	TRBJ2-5	TGTGCCAGCAGCTTGGGACTAGCGGGGGGTCAGTACCAAGAGACCCAGTACTTC	CASSLGLAGGQYQETQYF
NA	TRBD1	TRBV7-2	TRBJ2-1	TGTGCCAGCAGCTTAGGGGTCATACAGGGGGCAGACAATGAGCAGTTCTTC	CASSLGVIQGADNEQFF
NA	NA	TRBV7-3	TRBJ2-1	TGTGCCAGCAGGCTCGCCCCAGCGGACTCCTACAATGAGCAGTTCTTC	CASRLAPADSYNEQFF
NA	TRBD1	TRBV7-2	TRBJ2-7	TGTGCCAGCAGCCTCAGGACAGGGGGCTCCTACGAGCAGTACTTC	CASSLRTGGSYEQYF
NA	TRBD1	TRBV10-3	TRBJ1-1	TGTGCCATCAGTCGTACCCCGGGACAGGGGACGGGAAACACTGAAGCTTTCTTT	CAISRTPGQGTGNTEAFF
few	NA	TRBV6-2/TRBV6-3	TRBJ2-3	TGTGCCAGCAGTTACTCGAGGTCCCATGGGGCCAATACGCAGTATTTT	CASSYSRSHGANTQYF
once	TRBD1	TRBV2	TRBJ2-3	TGTGCCAGCAGCCCCACAGGGGCGGGTACGCAGTATTTT	CASSPTGAGTQYF
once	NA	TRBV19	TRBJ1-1	TGTGCCAGTAGTCAATCCTGGGGCTCAGAAGCTTTCTTT	CASSQSWGSEAFF
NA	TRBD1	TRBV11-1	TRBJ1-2	TGTGCCAGCAGCCCGGACAGGTGGGACTATGGCTACACCTTC	CASSPDRWDYGYTF
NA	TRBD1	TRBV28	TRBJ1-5	TGTGCCAGCAGTAAGGCAGGGGGCCCCAATCAGCCCCAGCATTTT	CASSKAGGPNQPQHF
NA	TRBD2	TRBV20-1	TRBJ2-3	TGCAGTGCTAGTCGACTAGCGGGGGGGAGCACAGATACGCAGTATTTT	CSASRLAGGSTDTQYF
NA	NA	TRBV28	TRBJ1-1	TGTGCCAGCAGTTTAGGGGCCGACACTGAAGCTTTCTTT	CASSLGADTEAFF
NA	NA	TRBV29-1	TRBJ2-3	TGCAGCGCCGGCTCCCGTAGCACAGATACGCAGTATTTT	CSAGSRSTDTQYF
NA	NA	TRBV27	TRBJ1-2	TGTGCCAGCAGACTAAACAGAGCGGGAGGCTACACCTTC	CASRLNRAGGYTF
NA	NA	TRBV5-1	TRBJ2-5	TGCGCCAGCAGCCTGGGAGTGTCCCAAGAGACCCAGTACTTC	CASSLGVSQETQYF
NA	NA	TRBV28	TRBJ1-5	TGTGCCAGCCGTACATCCTTCCAGCCCCAGCATTTT	CASRTSFQPQHF
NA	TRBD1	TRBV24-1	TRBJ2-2	TGTGCCACCCGAGGCAGGGGGACCGGGGAGCTGTTTTTT	CATRGRGTGELFF
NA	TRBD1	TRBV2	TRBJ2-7	TGTGCCAGCAGCTCGGGACAGGGGGCCCTTAGCTCCTACGAGCAGTACTTC	CASSSGQGALSSYEQYF
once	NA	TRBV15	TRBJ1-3	TGTGCCACCAGCAGAGATATGGGAAACACCATATATTTT	CATSRDMGNTIYF
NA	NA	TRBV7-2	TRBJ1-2	TGTGCCAGCAGCTCCCCGCGGGCGGAGAGTGGCTACACCTTC	CASSSPRAESGYTF
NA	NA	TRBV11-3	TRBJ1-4	TGTGCCAGCAGCTTAGTTGTCAGGGGAGATGAAAAACTGTTTTTT	CASSLVVRGDEKLFF
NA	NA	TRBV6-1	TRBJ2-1	TGTGCCAGCAGTGACAGGGTCACGCCCCTATACAATGAGCAGTTCTTC	CASSDRVTPLYNEQFF
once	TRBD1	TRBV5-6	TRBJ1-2	TGTGCCAGCAGCCCAGAGGACAGGTCATATGGCTACACCTTC	CASSPEDRSYGYTF
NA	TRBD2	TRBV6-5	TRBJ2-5	TGTGCCAGCACTCCTAGCGGGGAAGAGACCCAGTACTTC	CASTPSGEETQYF
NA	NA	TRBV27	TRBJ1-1	TGTGCCAGCACAACCGGGGGGGCATACACTGAAGCTTTCTTT	CASTTGGAYTEAFF
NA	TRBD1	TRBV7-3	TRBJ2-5	TGTGCCAGCAGCCGGGACAGGGAAGAGACCCAGTACTTC	CASSRDREETQYF
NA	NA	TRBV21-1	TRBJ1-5	TGTGCCAGCAGCAAAGCGCACAGGGAGTTGGGCAATCAGCCCCAGCATTTT	CASSKAHRELGNQPQHF
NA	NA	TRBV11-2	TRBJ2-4	TGTGCCAGCAGCTTCAGACTGGCATCGGACATTCAGTACTTC	CASSFRLASDIQYF
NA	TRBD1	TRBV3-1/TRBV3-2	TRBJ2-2	TGTGCCAGCAGCCAAGTTCTGCCGCGACAGGGGCCCGGGGAGCTGTTTTTT	CASSQVLPRQGPGELFF
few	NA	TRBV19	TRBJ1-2	TGTGCCAGTAGCCCACAGGGTTTCTATGGCTACACCTTC	CASSPQGFYGYTF
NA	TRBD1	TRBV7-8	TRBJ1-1	TGTGCCAGCAGCAATGACAGGGGGCTTACTGAAGCTTTCTTT	CASSNDRGLTEAFF
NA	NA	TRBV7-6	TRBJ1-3	TGTGCCAGCAGCCCCAACCCTGACATAAGAAACACCATATATTTT	CASSPNPDIRNTIYF
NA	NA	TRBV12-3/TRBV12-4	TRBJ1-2	TGTGCCAGCAGTTTAGTGGCAGGGTATGGCTACACCTTC	CASSLVAGYGYTF
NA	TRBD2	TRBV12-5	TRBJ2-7	TGTGCTAGTGGTTTGGTAGGATATAGGAGCGGGAACTCCTACGAGCAGTACTTC	CASGLVGYRSGNSYEQYF
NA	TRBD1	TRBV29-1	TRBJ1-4	TGCAGCGTTTCGGGACAGGGGGTTGAAAAACTGTTTTTT	CSVSGQGVEKLFF